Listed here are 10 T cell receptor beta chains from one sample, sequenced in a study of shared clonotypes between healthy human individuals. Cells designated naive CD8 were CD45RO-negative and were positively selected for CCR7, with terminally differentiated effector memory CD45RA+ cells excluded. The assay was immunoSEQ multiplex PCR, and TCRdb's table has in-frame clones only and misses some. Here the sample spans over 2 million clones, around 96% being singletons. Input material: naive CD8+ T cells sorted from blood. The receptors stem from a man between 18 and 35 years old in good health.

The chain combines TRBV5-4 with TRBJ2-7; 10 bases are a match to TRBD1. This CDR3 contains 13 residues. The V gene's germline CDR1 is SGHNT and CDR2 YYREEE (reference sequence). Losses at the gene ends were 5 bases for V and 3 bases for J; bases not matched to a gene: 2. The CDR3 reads CASSGQGDYEQYF. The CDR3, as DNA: TGTGCCAGCAGTGGACAGGGGGACTACGAGCAGTACTTC.

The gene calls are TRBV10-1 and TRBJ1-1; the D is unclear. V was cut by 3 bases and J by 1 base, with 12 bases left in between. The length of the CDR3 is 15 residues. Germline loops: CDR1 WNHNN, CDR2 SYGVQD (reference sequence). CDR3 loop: CASSEKALPNTEAFF. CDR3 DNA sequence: TGCGCCAGCAGTGAAAAGGCGCTCCCGAACACTGAAGCTTTCTTT.

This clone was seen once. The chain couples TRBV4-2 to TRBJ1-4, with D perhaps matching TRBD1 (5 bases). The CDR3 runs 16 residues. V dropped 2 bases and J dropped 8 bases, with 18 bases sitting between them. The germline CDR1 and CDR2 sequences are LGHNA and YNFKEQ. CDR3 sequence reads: CASSQTPGTSGEKLFF. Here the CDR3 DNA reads TGTGCCAGCAGCCAAACCCCCGGGACGAGTGGAGAAAAACTGTTTTTT.

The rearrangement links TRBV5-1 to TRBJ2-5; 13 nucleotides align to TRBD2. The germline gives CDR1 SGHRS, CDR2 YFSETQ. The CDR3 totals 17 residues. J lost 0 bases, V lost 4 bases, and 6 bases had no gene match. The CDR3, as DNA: TGCGCCAGCAGCGAGACGGGACTAGCGGGGTACCAAGAGACCCAGTACTTC. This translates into CASSETGLAGYQETQYF.

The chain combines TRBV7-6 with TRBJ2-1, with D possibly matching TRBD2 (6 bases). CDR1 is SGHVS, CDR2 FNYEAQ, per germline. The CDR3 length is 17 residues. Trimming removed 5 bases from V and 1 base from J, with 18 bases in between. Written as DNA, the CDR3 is TGTGCCAGCAGCCTCGAGGCGGGGACGTATTCCTACAATGAGCAGTTCTTC. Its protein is CASSLEAGTYSYNEQFF. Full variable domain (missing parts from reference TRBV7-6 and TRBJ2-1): GAGVSQSPRYKVTKRGQDVALRCDPISGHVSLYWYRQALGQGPEFLTYFNYEAQQDKSGLPNDRFSAERPEGSISTLTIQRTEQRDSAMYRCASSLEAGTYSYNEQFFGPGTRLTVL.

The CDR3 nucleotides read TGTGCCAGCAGCTACCTAGGGACAGGGGATCAGCCCCAGCATTTT. Its translation is CASSYLGTGDQPQHF. J is TRBJ1-5 and V is TRBV5-6; 10 bases are shared with TRBD1. The CDR3 is 15 residues long. Losses at the gene ends were 3 bases for V and 5 bases for J; bases not matched to a gene: 5. Germline V gives CDR1 SGHDT, CDR2 YYEEEE. Based on the CDR3 plus reference TRBV5-6 and TRBJ1-5, the full variable domain is DAGVTQSPTHLIKTRGQQVTLRCSPKSGHDTVSWYQQALGQGPQFIFQYYEEEERQRGNFPDRFSGHQFPNYSSELNVNALLLGDSALYLCASSYLGTGDQPQHFGDGTRLSIL.

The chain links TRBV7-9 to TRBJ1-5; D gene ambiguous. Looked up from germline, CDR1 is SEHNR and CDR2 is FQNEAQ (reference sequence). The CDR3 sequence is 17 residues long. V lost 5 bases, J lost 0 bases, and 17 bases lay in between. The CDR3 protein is CASSLGSEHHSNQPQHF. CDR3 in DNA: TGTGCCAGCAGCCTCGGATCCGAACACCATAGCAATCAGCCCCAGCATTTT.

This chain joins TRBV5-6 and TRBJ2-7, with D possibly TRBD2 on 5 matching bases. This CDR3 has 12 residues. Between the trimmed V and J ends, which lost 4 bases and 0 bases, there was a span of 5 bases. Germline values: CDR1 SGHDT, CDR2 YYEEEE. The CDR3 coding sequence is TGTGCCAGCAGCGACTACTCCTACGAGCAGTACTTC. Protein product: CASSDYSYEQYF.

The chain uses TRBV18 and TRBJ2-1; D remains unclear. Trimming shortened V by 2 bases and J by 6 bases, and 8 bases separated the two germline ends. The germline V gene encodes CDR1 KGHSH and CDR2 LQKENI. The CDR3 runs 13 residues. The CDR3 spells CASSPRDVNEQFF. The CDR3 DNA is TGTGCCAGCTCACCAAGGGATGTCAATGAGCAGTTCTTC.

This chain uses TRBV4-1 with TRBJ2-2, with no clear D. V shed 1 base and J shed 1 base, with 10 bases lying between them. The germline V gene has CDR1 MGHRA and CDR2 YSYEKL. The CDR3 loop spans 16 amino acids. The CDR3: CASSQGGPRNTGELFF. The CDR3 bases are TGCGCCAGCAGCCAAGGAGGCCCTCGGAACACCGGGGAGCTGTTTTTT.